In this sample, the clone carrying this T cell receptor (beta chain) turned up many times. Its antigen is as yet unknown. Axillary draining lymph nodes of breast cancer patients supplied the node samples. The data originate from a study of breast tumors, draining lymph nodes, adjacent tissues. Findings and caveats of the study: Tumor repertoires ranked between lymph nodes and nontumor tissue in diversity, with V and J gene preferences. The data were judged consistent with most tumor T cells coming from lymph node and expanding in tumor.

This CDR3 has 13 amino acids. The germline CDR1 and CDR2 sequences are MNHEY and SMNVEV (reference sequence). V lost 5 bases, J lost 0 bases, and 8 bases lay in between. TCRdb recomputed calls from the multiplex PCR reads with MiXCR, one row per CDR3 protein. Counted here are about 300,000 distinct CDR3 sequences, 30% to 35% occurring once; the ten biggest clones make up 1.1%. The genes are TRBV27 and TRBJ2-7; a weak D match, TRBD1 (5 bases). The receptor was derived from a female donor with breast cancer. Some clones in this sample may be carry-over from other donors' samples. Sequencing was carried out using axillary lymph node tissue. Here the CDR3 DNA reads TGTGCCAGCAGTATCGACAGCTCCTACGAGCAGTACTTC. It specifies CASSIDSSYEQYF.